This T cell receptor (beta chain) was sequenced during a study of OX40 agonist ivuxolimab in advanced cancers. Assay: immunoSEQ multiplex PCR; the TCRdb copy retains only in-frame clones and omits some. The sample records tens of thousands of clones, around nine tenths being singletons. The CDR3 extends over 15 amino acids. Trimming left V 5 bases short and J 5 bases short, with 15 bases between. Germline V lookup: CDR1 SNHLY, CDR2 FYNNEI. The sequenced sample was CD4+ or CD8+ T cells sorted from blood, obtained in a trial of the OX40 agonist ivuxolimab. The J gene is TRBJ2-2, the V gene TRBV2, with D possibly being TRBD1 (5 bases). This sequence was found in an adult with an advanced solid tumor such as melanoma, head and neck, liver or kidney cancer. The CDR3 region is CASSQVTVVTGELFF. Here the CDR3 DNA reads TGTGCCAGCAGTCAGGTGACAGTAGTGACCGGGGAGCTGTTTTTT. Supplemented by reference TRBV2 and TRBJ2-2, the full variable domain reads EPEVTQTPSHQVTQMGQEVILRCVPISNHLYFYWYRQILGQKVEFLVSFYNNEISEKSEIFDDQFSVERPDGSNFTLKIRSTKLEDSAMYFCASSQVTVVTGELFFGEGSRLTVL.